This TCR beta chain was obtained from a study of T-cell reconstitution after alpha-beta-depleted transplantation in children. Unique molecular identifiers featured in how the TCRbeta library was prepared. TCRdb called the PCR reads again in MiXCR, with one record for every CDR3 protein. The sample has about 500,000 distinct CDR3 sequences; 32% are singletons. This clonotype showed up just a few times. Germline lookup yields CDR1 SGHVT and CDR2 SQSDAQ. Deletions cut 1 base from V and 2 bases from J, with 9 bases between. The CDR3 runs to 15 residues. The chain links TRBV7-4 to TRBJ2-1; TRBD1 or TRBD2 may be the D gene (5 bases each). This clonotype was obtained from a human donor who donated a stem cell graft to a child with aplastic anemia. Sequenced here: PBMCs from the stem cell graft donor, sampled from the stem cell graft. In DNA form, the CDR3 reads TGTGCCAGCAGCTTAGGGGGGTTGACCTACAATGAGCAGTTCTTC. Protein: CASSLGGLTYNEQFF.